The T cell receptor (beta chain) described here comes from a study of shared clonotypes between healthy human individuals. CDR1 LNHDA and CDR2 SQIVND come from the germline V gene (reference sequence). V gave up 7 bases and J gave up 5 bases, with 20 bases separating them. There are 15 residues in the CDR3. Some clones are missing from TCRdb's copy, which holds only in-frame ones; the method was immunoSEQ multiplex PCR. This table has about 2 million clones, roughly 95% appearing once. General study results and limits: Memory subsets generally showed smaller estimated richness than naive subsets did. Relative to clonotypes present in all four donors, those not shared had lower generation probabilities. The sharing of around 5% of naive CD4 clonotypes was seen across a handful of donors.

Naive CD45RA+ and memory CD45RA-negative subsets were split from CD4+ cells. Turning to this clone: What it binds is unknown.

This TCR was recovered from a man between 18 and 29 years old in good health. The chain recombines TRBV19 with TRBJ1-1; D remains ambiguous. The sample comprised naive CD4+ T cells sorted from blood. Stated subset: CD45RA+ positively selected. The CDR3 region has the DNA TGTGCCAGTAAAGGAGTCACCCCAAGCGGGACTGAAGCTTTCTTT. Residues: CASKGVTPSGTEAFF. The full variable domain, with the rest looked up from reference TRBV19 and TRBJ1-1, is DGGITQSPKYLFRKEGQNVTLSCEQNLNHDAMYWYRQDPGQGLRLIYYSQIVNDFQKGDIAEGYSVSREKKESFPLTVTSAQKNPTAFYLCASKGVTPSGTEAFFGQGTRLTVV.